The clone carrying this T cell receptor beta chain appeared once. Its antigen is still unknown. The data derive from a study of shared clonotypes between healthy human individuals. Findings of the study overall: Only blood underwent sampling, and tissue repertoires likely differ. Estimated clonotype richness was generally higher in naive than memory subsets. Rarefaction showed that sequencing of sorted subsets was incomplete (despite large depth).

This CDR3 spans 12 amino acids. Per the germline V gene, CDR1 is SGHDT and CDR2 is YYEEEE. Trimming took 4 bases from V and 2 from J, leaving 7 bases between them. Sequencing used immunoSEQ multiplex PCR; TCRdb keeps in-frame clones, though not all of them. The sample consists of roughly 300,000 clones, 87% of them appearing once. Sample: memory CD8+ T cells sorted from blood. Subset in this sample: CD45RO+ cells pooled with CCR7-negative TemRA cells. The rearrangement links TRBV5-6 to TRBJ2-7, with D possibly being TRBD1 (5 bases). This sequence was found in a man between 18 and 35 years old in good health. The CDR3 protein is CASSTGAYEQYF. The CDR3 DNA reads as TGTGCCAGCAGCACAGGAGCCTACGAGCAGTACTTC.